The clone carrying this T cell receptor (beta chain) was observed a single time. Its antigen is unknown. The study ran the assay at deep level. Study processing details: Filtering differed because ImmunoSEQ produced junction-only sequences that carried no quality scores. Data came from immunoSEQ multiplex PCR; TCRdb stores just in-frame clones and leaves some out. D and trimming were read from the DNA, whereas the V and J calls and clone size are those reported in that table. In the table there are some 1,400,000 clones, roughly 96% of which are singletons. Trimming at V came to 2 bases and at J to 3 bases, leaving 2 bases not matched to a gene. This CDR3 is built from 16 residues. Germline V gene data show CDR1 as WNHNN and CDR2 as SYGVQD (reference sequence). The data belong to a study of shared clonotypes between healthy human individuals. Whole-study findings and limits: The donor pool, a small one, limited the genetic and exposure-history diversity represented. Only blood was sampled, and tissue TCR repertoires likely differ from blood ones.

Sequencing input: naive CD4+ T cells sorted from blood. The subset: CD45RA+ positively selected. The source of this sequence is a man aged 25 to 45 in good health. V gene TRBV10-1 combines with J gene TRBJ2-1; TRBD2 aligns across 12 bases. Written as DNA, the CDR3 is TGCGCCAGCAGTGAGGGACTAGCGGGATTCTACAATGAGCAGTTCTTC. Translating it yields CASSEGLAGFYNEQFF.